Below, 17 T cell receptor beta chains from the same sample are listed, as sequenced in a study of blood T cells in healthy people across ages. PCR was performed a second time for about 7 to 11 cycles using a sample-barcoded 5' primer and a J-beta primer mix. Using its own MiXCR run on the 5' RACE reads, TCRdb lists one record per CDR3 protein. Of around 870,000 distinct CDR3 sequences in the sample, 25% to 35% are singletons; the top ten hold 15% to 20%. Source material: blood. These receptors came from a woman aged 80 or older in good health.

Details on this clonotype: Given a much more abundant clone one base away, this may be a read error. This chain connects TRBV7-2 to TRBJ2-7, with TRBD1 as a possible D gene (5 bases). V lost 6 bases, J lost 5 bases, and 20 bases lay in between. The CDR3 loop spans 15 amino acids. Germline CDR1 is SGHTA and CDR2 is FQGNSA. CDR3 DNA sequence: TGTGCCAGCAGAGGAAGGGGTGTTGGTTCGGACGAGCAGTACTTC. This codes for CASRGRGVGSDEQYF.

The chain joins TRBV24-1 to TRBJ2-2, with 9 positions matching TRBD1. The CDR3 loop spans 16 amino acids. CDR1 and CDR2 (germline): KGHDR, SFDVKD. V lost 4 bases, J lost 3 bases, and 5 bases stayed unmatched. This chain's CDR3 is CATSDPRTGDTGELFF. In DNA form, the CDR3 reads TGTGCCACCAGTGACCCCCGGACAGGGGACACCGGGGAGCTGTTTTTT.

This clonotype was observed at least ten times. V is TRBV3-1 and J is TRBJ2-7; 10 bases are shared with TRBD1. Trimming at V came to 4 bases and at J to 4 bases, leaving 7 bases not matched to a gene. This CDR3 region has 15 residues. Germline V gene lookup returns CDR1 LGHDT and CDR2 YNNKEL (reference sequence). For the CDR3, the DNA is TGTGCCAGCAGCCCCCGGGACAGGGGAGCTTACGAGCAGTACTTC. Its translation is CASSPRDRGAYEQYF.

J is TRBJ2-7 and V is TRBV20-1; D unclear. The ends were cut back, 6 bases at V and 5 bases at J, with 11 bases in the middle. Germline V gives CDR1 DFQATT, CDR2 SNEGSKA (reference sequence). The CDR3 contains 11 residues. This chain's CDR3 is CSAGVPNEQYF. DNA of the CDR3: TGCAGTGCAGGAGTACCAAACGAGCAGTACTTC.

This clonotype was detected many times. The gene calls are TRBV20-1 and TRBJ1-6; TRBD1 is a possible D gene (5 bases). The CDR3 has 12 amino acids. Trimming cost V 5 bases and J 9 bases, with 11 bases left between them. The germline CDR1 and CDR2 sequences are DFQATT and SNEGSKA (reference sequence). CDR3 bases: TGCAGTGCTCCGGGGGGGGGTTCACCCCTCCACTTT. As protein: CSAPGGGSPLHF.

This clonotype was counted a few times. The junction differs from germline at one of its ends, possibly a read error. The V call is TRBV19, the J call TRBJ2-7; D possibly corresponds to TRBD1 (5 bases). CDR1 is LNHDA, CDR2 SQIVND, per germline (reference sequence). CDR3 length: 15 residues. CDR3: CVSTPTLQDSYEQYF. The DNA for the CDR3 is TGTGTCAGTACGCCGACTCTACAGGATTCCTACGAGCAGTACTTC.

This clonotype was found many times. The CDR3 here is CATSVPGANVLTF. Written as DNA, the CDR3 is TGTGCCACCAGTGTTCCTGGGGCCAACGTCCTGACTTTC. The chain joins TRBV24-1 to TRBJ2-6; no reliable D call. There are 13 residues in the CDR3. Looked up from germline, CDR1 is KGHDR and CDR2 is SFDVKD. V lost 5 bases to trimming and J lost 2 bases, with 3 bases between them.

This clonotype was picked up many times. The chain uses TRBV9 and TRBJ1-2; D possibly corresponds to TRBD1 (6 bases). Germline V CDR1 and CDR2: SGDLS, YYNGEE. V was shortened by 6 bases and J by 2 bases, with 14 bases between the two germline ends. The CDR3 is made up of 14 amino acids. CDR3 sequence (DNA): TGTGCCAGCACCTTAGGGCAGGGGAACTATGGCTACACCTTC. Translating it yields CASTLGQGNYGYTF.

The V call is TRBV7-2, the J call TRBJ1-1; maybe TRBD1 (6 bases). V lost 5 bases and J 5 bases, leaving 24 bases between the germline ends. The CDR3 contains 17 residues. Germline assignment: CDR1 SGHTA and CDR2 FQGNSA. The CDR3 nucleotides read TGTGCCAGCAGCCCAGCGGCTATTACAGGGATCGGGACTGAAGCTTTCTTT. This gives the protein CASSPAAITGIGTEAFF. The full variable domain, completed using reference TRBV7-2 and TRBJ1-1, is GAGVSQSPSNKVTEKGKDVELRCDPISGHTALYWYRQSLGQGLEFLIYFQGNSAPDKSGLPSDRFSAERTGGSVSTLTIQRTQQEDSAVYLCASSPAAITGIGTEAFFGQGTRLTVV.

This clonotype appeared a few times. CDR3 sequence: CARYLGLREYGYTF. The DNA of the CDR3 is TGTGCCAGATATCTCGGTTTACGCGAATATGGCTACACCTTC. The chain joins TRBV5-6 to TRBJ1-2; D unclear. The V gene lost 8 bases and the J gene lost 5 bases, with 19 bases spanning the gap. Germline V gene sequence: CDR1 SGHDT, CDR2 YYEEEE. The length of the CDR3 is 14 residues.

V usage is TRBV20-1 and J usage is TRBJ2-4; no reliable D call. The end of the DNA aligns better with TRBJ2-5, so the J call may be wrong. The CDR3 loop spans 15 amino acids. Germline V CDR1 and CDR2: DFQATT, SNEGSKA (reference sequence). The CDR3 nucleotides are TGCAGTGCTAGAGATCTCATGGGGTGGGAAGAGACCCAGTACTTC. Amino acids: CSARDLMGWEETQYF.

This clonotype has only a few counts. A much larger clone sits a single nucleotide away, making a read error possible. This chain links TRBV10-3 with TRBJ2-7; TRBD1 matches at 8 bases. This CDR3 contains 13 residues. Unmatched junction bases numbered 3, after V lost 6 bases and J lost 2 bases. CDR1 and CDR2 (germline): ENHRY, SYGVKD. The CDR3 DNA sequence: TGTGCCATCAGGGAACAGGGGGCCTACGAGCAGTACTTC. Its protein product is CAIREQGAYEQYF.

J is TRBJ2-5 and V is TRBV29-1; TRBD1 might be the D (6 bases). TRBJ2-7 matches the DNA end more closely, so the J call is doubtful. Germline CDR1 SQVTM, CDR2 ANQGSEA. The CDR3 loop spans 14 amino acids. The CDR3 sequence: CSVVGAEKVYEQYF. Written as DNA, the CDR3 is TGCAGCGTTGTGGGGGCAGAGAAGGTCTACGAGCAGTACTTC.

In its sample, this clonotype was seen many times. J is TRBJ1-4 and V is TRBV5-1, with a possible D match to TRBD1 (5 bases). CDR1 is SGHRS, CDR2 YFSETQ, per germline. The CDR3 covers 15 residues. Deletions cut 4 bases from V and 1 base from J, with 11 bases between. CDR3 sequence (DNA): TGCGCCAGCAGCACCGACGGGGGAACTAATGAAAAACTGTTTTTT. Its translation is CASSTDGGTNEKLFF.

This clonotype has more than one count but fewer than ten. The V gene is TRBV20-1, the J gene TRBJ1-2; 11 positions agree with TRBD1. V shed 1 base, J shed 6 bases, and the junction held 7 bases outside the gene matches. CDR3 length: 15 amino acids. Per germline, CDR1 DFQATT and CDR2 SNEGSKA (reference sequence). CDR3 protein: CSARARDRGENGYTF. CDR3 bases: TGCAGTGCTAGAGCTCGGGACAGGGGGGAGAATGGCTACACCTTC.

To note about this clonotype: A read error may be the cause here, since a much bigger clone is one base away. The rearrangement uses TRBV5-1 and TRBJ2-5, with D hard to call. The CDR3 totals 13 residues. CDR1 is SGHRS, CDR2 YFSETQ, per germline. V dropped 4 bases and J dropped 4 bases, with 11 bases sitting between them. The CDR3 protein is CASSRPSGETQYF. Here the CDR3 DNA reads TGCGCCAGCAGCCGCCCGTCCGGAGAGACCCAGTACTTC.

In this sample, this clonotype turned up many times. This chain joins TRBV25-1 and TRBJ1-2; D is possibly TRBD1 (5 bases). The germline gives CDR1 MGHDK, CDR2 SYGVNS. The CDR3 runs 13 residues. Trimming removed 4 bases at V and 8 bases at J, with 14 bases between. CDR3 in amino acids: CASSGFGGTGYTF. The CDR3 nucleotides are TGTGCCAGCAGTGGGTTTGGAGGGACCGGCTACACCTTC.